This T cell receptor beta chain was captured by sequencing in a study of shared T cell receptors in the human thymus (dated by TCRdb to the early 2020s). Concerning the study at large: The study examined how self-reactive, shared T-cell receptor alpha chains are generated in the human thymus.

V trim: 6 bases; J trim: 6 bases; unmatched bases: 9. The germline V gene sets CDR1 to SGHVS and CDR2 to FNYEAQ. Taken from cysteine to phenylalanine, the CDR3 has 15 residues. Solely the CDR3 DNA is kept, with 45 bases framed from the first base. Receptor amplification or capture employed the immunoSEQ multiplex PCR assay. TCRdb obtained this table from immuneACCESS and retained in-frame rearrangements with V and J assigned. These tables miss some clones; where compared with another copy, unresolved V genes account for less than half of the shortfall, and the remainder is unexplained. The sample table contains approximately 730,000 clones; only one count was recorded for 75% to 90% of them. The leading ten clones occupy 0.0095% to 0.013% of the sample. Comment on this clone: Its cognate antigen has yet to be identified. Base qualities were left out, and no much larger clone turns up one base away.

The data also belong to a second study, concerning human thymus T cells. Taken from the second paper: In Finland, the donors were immunologically healthy infants who were having open corrective cardiac surgery for congenital heart defects. Thymus tissue was collected as surgical resects that were removed during corrective cardiac surgery. Biased V and J gene segment usage appeared to be present in both thymic and peripheral blood repertoires. The related research reported highly overlapping thymic TCR repertoires among unrelated individuals. The study described the TCR alpha and beta repertoires in about eight infant thymus samples and four matching peripheral blood samples. The cohort included several male and a couple of female infants, with donor ages spanning 7 to 244 days. Thymocytes were released mechanically from tissue and stored at -70 °C as pellets of roughly 9-31 million cells. A QIAsymphony instrument was used to extract genomic DNA from frozen cell pellets. The immunoSEQ multiplex PCR assay was used to amplify the TCRB and TCRAD loci from a standardized quantity of quality-controlled genomic DNA. The amplicons spanned the V(D)J region and were long enough to cover the CDR3 and allow V and J genes to be identified. The amplicons were sequenced on an Illumina platform via the commercial immunoSEQ service. Primer bias and sequencing errors were corrected as previously described, and TCRAD and TCRB were defined on the basis of the IMGT database. immunoSEQ Analyzer 3.0 and VDJTools were used for repertoire analysis, which covered basic statistics, V/J segment usage, diversity estimates, rarefaction and pairwise overlap. To estimate diversity, the Chao1, ChaoE, Efron-Thisted, Shannon and inverse Simpson indices were applied, and diversity was also estimated on datasets down-sampled to the smallest sample. Repertoire overlap used strict matching of CDR3 nucleotide sequence, V gene and J gene, with Jaccard-based multidimensional scaling clustering. On average, about 800,000 unique TCRB clonotypes were obtained from thymus samples, compared with approximately 80,000 from blood samples.

The sample taken for sequencing was thymocytes. This TCR derives from a girl under two years old with a congenital heart defect. Donor details come from another sample of the same person, matched by shared clones. The sequence links TRBV7-6 to TRBJ2-1; 9 junctional bases match TRBD2. The sequenced DNA: TGTGCCAGCAGTCTAAGCGGGGGGCCCACCAATGAGCAGTTCTTC. Its protein reads: CASSLSGGPTNEQFF.